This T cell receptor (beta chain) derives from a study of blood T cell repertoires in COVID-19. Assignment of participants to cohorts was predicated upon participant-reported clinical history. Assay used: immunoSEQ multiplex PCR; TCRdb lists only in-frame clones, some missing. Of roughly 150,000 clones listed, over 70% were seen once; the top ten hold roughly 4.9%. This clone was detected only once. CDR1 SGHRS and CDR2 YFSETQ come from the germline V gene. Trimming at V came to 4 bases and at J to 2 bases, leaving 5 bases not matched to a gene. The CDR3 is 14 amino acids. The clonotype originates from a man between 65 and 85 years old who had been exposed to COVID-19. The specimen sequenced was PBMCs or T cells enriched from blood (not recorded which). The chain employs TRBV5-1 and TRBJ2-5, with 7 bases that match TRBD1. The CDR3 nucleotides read TGCGCCAGCAGCCTGGGACAGTATCAAGAGACCCAGTACTTC. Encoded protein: CASSLGQYQETQYF.